Listed below are T cell receptor beta chains from one sample, sequenced in a study of blood T cell repertoires in COVID-19. Data came from immunoSEQ multiplex PCR; TCRdb stores just in-frame clones and leaves some out. The sample carries 150,000 to 200,000 clones, roughly 90% recorded once. The sequenced material came from peripheral blood. Receptors were obtained from a man in his 60s with active or convalescent COVID-19. CDR3s include the opening cysteine and the closing phenylalanine or tryptophan. D genes are given only for firm matches. Size values are once, few and many counts, or a class for expanded clones, and some rows have none.

j_call: TRBJ2-1
v_call: TRBV20-1
clone_size: .
d_call: TRBD2
cdr3_nt: TGCAGTGCTAGTCCCCTAGCGGGGTTGTACAATGAGCAGTTCTTC
cdr3_aa: CSASPLAGLYNEQFF

j_call: TRBJ2-7
v_call: TRBV4-1
clone_size: .
d_call: TRBD1
cdr3_nt: TGCGCCAGCAGCAACGGACAGGGCTACGAGCAGTACTTC
cdr3_aa: CASSNGQGYEQYF

j_call: TRBJ2-1
v_call: TRBV14
clone_size: .
d_call: TRBD1
cdr3_nt: TGTGCCAGCAGCAGGGACAGCATCCCCTACAATGAGCAGTTCTTC
cdr3_aa: CASSRDSIPYNEQFF

j_call: TRBJ1-6
v_call: TRBV19
clone_size: .
d_call: TRBD1
cdr3_nt: TGTGCCAGTAGCCATAGGGGGCAGGGTTCACCCCTCCACTTT
cdr3_aa: CASSHRGQGSPLHF

j_call: TRBJ1-4
v_call: TRBV13
clone_size: once
d_call: TRBD1
cdr3_nt: TGTGCCAGCAGCATGGGACAGCCAAATGAAAAACTGTTTTTT
cdr3_aa: CASSMGQPNEKLFF

j_call: TRBJ1-4
v_call: TRBV18
clone_size: few
d_call: .
cdr3_nt: TGTGCCAGCTCACTGAGAGCCGCAACTAATGAAAAACTGTTTTTT
cdr3_aa: CASSLRAATNEKLFF

j_call: TRBJ2-7
v_call: TRBV4-1
clone_size: .
d_call: TRBD2
cdr3_nt: TGCGCCAGCAGCCAGAGGACCGTTCCCACTAGCGGCACAAACACCGAGCAGTACTTC
cdr3_aa: CASSQRTVPTSGTNTEQYF

j_call: TRBJ1-6
v_call: TRBV7-9
clone_size: .
d_call: .
cdr3_nt: TGTGCCAGCAGCTCTCGGGATCATAATTCACCCCTCCACTTT
cdr3_aa: CASSSRDHNSPLHF

j_call: TRBJ2-3
v_call: TRBV10-3
clone_size: .
d_call: TRBD1
cdr3_nt: TGTGCCATCAAATCTATAGGGGGCGCAACAGATACGCAGTATTTT
cdr3_aa: CAIKSIGGATDTQYF

j_call: TRBJ1-4
v_call: TRBV3-1/TRBV3-2
clone_size: .
d_call: .
cdr3_nt: TGTGCCAGCAGCCAAGTGGACAGCTCTGAAAAACTGTTTTTT
cdr3_aa: CASSQVDSSEKLFF

j_call: TRBJ2-7
v_call: TRBV11-2
clone_size: .
d_call: TRBD2
cdr3_nt: TGTGCCAGCAGGGAGCTAGCGGGACTCTCCTACGAGCAGTACTTC
cdr3_aa: CASRELAGLSYEQYF

j_call: TRBJ2-7
v_call: TRBV12-3/TRBV12-4
clone_size: .
d_call: .
cdr3_nt: TGTGCCAGCGGGACTCAAGGACTACGAGAGCAGTACTTC
cdr3_aa: CASGTQGLREQYF

j_call: TRBJ1-2
v_call: TRBV29-1
clone_size: .
d_call: .
cdr3_nt: TGCAGCGTTGGTTCAGGGGACTATGGCTACACCTTC
cdr3_aa: CSVGSGDYGYTF

j_call: TRBJ1-3
v_call: TRBV5-1
clone_size: .
d_call: TRBD1
cdr3_nt: TGCGCCAGCAGCTTGTTTACAGGGGCTGGAAACACCATATATTTT
cdr3_aa: CASSLFTGAGNTIYF

j_call: TRBJ2-3
v_call: TRBV4-1
clone_size: .
d_call: TRBD2
cdr3_nt: TGCGCCAGCAGCCTAGCACTAGCGGGAGGGGCAGATACGCAGTATTTT
cdr3_aa: CASSLALAGGADTQYF

j_call: TRBJ2-3
v_call: TRBV4-1
clone_size: .
d_call: TRBD2
cdr3_nt: TGCGCCAGCAGCCGGCGGATAAGCGGGGGAGGCACAGATACGCAGTATTTT
cdr3_aa: CASSRRISGGGTDTQYF

j_call: TRBJ2-7
v_call: TRBV14
clone_size: .
d_call: .
cdr3_nt: TGTGCCAGCTCCGAGAGGGCCCTTGGATACGAGCAGTACTTC
cdr3_aa: CASSERALGYEQYF

j_call: TRBJ2-5
v_call: TRBV24-1
clone_size: .
d_call: .
cdr3_nt: TGTGCCACCAGTGATTTGGAGTCGGAGACCCAGTACTTC
cdr3_aa: CATSDLESETQYF

j_call: TRBJ1-1
v_call: TRBV15
clone_size: once
d_call: .
cdr3_nt: TGTGCCACCAGCAGAGGAAGGGGAAACACTGAAGCTTTCTTT
cdr3_aa: CATSRGRGNTEAFF

j_call: TRBJ2-3
v_call: TRBV3-1/TRBV3-2
clone_size: .
d_call: .
cdr3_nt: TGTGCCAGCTCCTTCCCCGGTTTACTTGGAGATACGCAGTATTTT
cdr3_aa: CASSFPGLLGDTQYF

j_call: TRBJ2-3
v_call: TRBV2
clone_size: .
d_call: .
cdr3_nt: TGTGCCAGCATGTGGACAGTTGAGACAGATACGCAGTATTTT
cdr3_aa: CASMWTVETDTQYF

j_call: TRBJ1-1
v_call: TRBV27
clone_size: .
d_call: .
cdr3_nt: TGTGCCAGCAGTTTAACCCCATTGAGTACTGAAGCTTTCTTT
cdr3_aa: CASSLTPLSTEAFF

j_call: TRBJ2-5
v_call: TRBV20-1
clone_size: .
d_call: .
cdr3_nt: TGCAGTGCTAGTTTACATTTCGAGACCCAGTACTTC
cdr3_aa: CSASLHFETQYF

j_call: TRBJ2-7
v_call: TRBV19
clone_size: .
d_call: TRBD1
cdr3_nt: TGTGCCAGTAAGATGAGGGGACAGGAATCCTACGAGCAGTACTTC
cdr3_aa: CASKMRGQESYEQYF

j_call: TRBJ1-2
v_call: TRBV7-9
clone_size: .
d_call: .
cdr3_nt: TGTGCCAGCTTCAGGGAAGTGGGCTATGGCTACACCTTC
cdr3_aa: CASFREVGYGYTF

j_call: TRBJ1-4
v_call: TRBV7-9
clone_size: .
d_call: .
cdr3_nt: TGTGCCAGCAGCCGGGGGGCCACTAATGAAAAACTGTTTTTT
cdr3_aa: CASSRGATNEKLFF

j_call: TRBJ2-2
v_call: TRBV30
clone_size: .
d_call: TRBD1
cdr3_nt: TGTGCCTGGAGTCCCCCCCTCCTCAGAGGGGGCAAGGAGCTGTTTTTT
cdr3_aa: CAWSPPLLRGGKELFF

j_call: TRBJ2-1
v_call: TRBV5-6
clone_size: .
d_call: TRBD2
cdr3_nt: TGTGCCAGCAGCTTGGCTAGCGGGATTTACAATGAGCAGTTCTTC
cdr3_aa: CASSLASGIYNEQFF

j_call: TRBJ2-1
v_call: TRBV6-1
clone_size: once
d_call: TRBD2
cdr3_nt: TGTGCCAGCAGTGACCCCCTGACTAGCGGGAGGGCCGATGAGCAGTTCTTC
cdr3_aa: CASSDPLTSGRADEQFF

j_call: TRBJ1-2
v_call: TRBV5-4
clone_size: .
d_call: TRBD1
cdr3_nt: TGTGCCAGCAGCTTGAGGGACAGGGTATACACCTTC
cdr3_aa: CASSLRDRVYTF

j_call: TRBJ2-1
v_call: TRBV12-5
clone_size: .
d_call: .
cdr3_nt: TGTGCTAGTGGACCAACTATGGATATAACCTACAATGAGCAGTTCTTC
cdr3_aa: CASGPTMDITYNEQFF

j_call: TRBJ2-3
v_call: TRBV5-8
clone_size: .
d_call: .
cdr3_nt: TGTGCCAGCAGCTGGAACCGGGACACCCTCTATAGCACAGATACGCAGTATTTT
cdr3_aa: CASSWNRDTLYSTDTQYF

j_call: TRBJ2-5
v_call: TRBV6-5
clone_size: .
d_call: TRBD1
cdr3_nt: TGTGCCAGCGAAGAGGGGGCTGCGGAGACCCAGTACTTC
cdr3_aa: CASEEGAAETQYF

j_call: TRBJ2-3
v_call: TRBV18
clone_size: .
d_call: .
cdr3_nt: TGTGCCAGCTCACCATGGCCATGGGCGAGCACAGATACGCAGTATTTT
cdr3_aa: CASSPWPWASTDTQYF

j_call: TRBJ2-1
v_call: TRBV27
clone_size: .
d_call: TRBD1
cdr3_nt: TGTGCCAGCAGTTCCCGACAGGGCCGAGAGTTCTTC
cdr3_aa: CASSSRQGREFF

j_call: TRBJ1-3
v_call: TRBV6-1
clone_size: .
d_call: .
cdr3_nt: TGTGCCAGCAGTGAAAACAGGGACCCTGGAAACACCATATATTTT
cdr3_aa: CASSENRDPGNTIYF

j_call: TRBJ2-1
v_call: TRBV28
clone_size: .
d_call: .
cdr3_nt: TGTGCCAGCAGTGTCTCGTCAACAGGGAACAATGAGCAGTTCTTC
cdr3_aa: CASSVSSTGNNEQFF

j_call: TRBJ1-5
v_call: TRBV28
clone_size: .
d_call: .
cdr3_nt: TGTGCCAGCAGGTCGCCCGGCGGCCAGCCCCAGCATTTT
cdr3_aa: CASRSPGGQPQHF

j_call: TRBJ1-2
v_call: TRBV6-5
clone_size: .
d_call: .
cdr3_nt: TGTGCCAGCAGGAACCAGGGGACGGATGATTATGGCTACACCTTC
cdr3_aa: CASRNQGTDDYGYTF

j_call: TRBJ2-6
v_call: TRBV28
clone_size: once
d_call: TRBD1
cdr3_nt: TGTGCCAGCAGTCCGACAGGGAGTGGGGCCAACGTCCTGACTTTC
cdr3_aa: CASSPTGSGANVLTF

j_call: TRBJ1-1
v_call: TRBV19
clone_size: .
d_call: TRBD1
cdr3_nt: TGTGCCAGTAGTATGGGGACAGGGGGCATGAACACTGAAGCTTTCTTT
cdr3_aa: CASSMGTGGMNTEAFF

j_call: TRBJ2-2
v_call: TRBV6-4
clone_size: few
d_call: .
cdr3_nt: TGTGCCAGCAGTGCTACAGCAGCCACCGGGGAGCTGTTTTTT
cdr3_aa: CASSATAATGELFF

j_call: TRBJ1-2
v_call: TRBV19
clone_size: .
d_call: TRBD1
cdr3_nt: TGTGCCAGTAGTATCGGACTCGACAGGGTCGGCTACACCTTC
cdr3_aa: CASSIGLDRVGYTF

j_call: TRBJ2-7
v_call: TRBV10-3
clone_size: .
d_call: TRBD2
cdr3_nt: TGTGCCATCAGTAGACTAGCAGCTACCAGCTCCTACGAGCAGTACTTC
cdr3_aa: CAISRLAATSSYEQYF

j_call: TRBJ1-1
v_call: TRBV7-9
clone_size: .
d_call: .
cdr3_nt: TGTGCCAGCAGCTCACGAGGGAAAAAGGCTTTCTTT
cdr3_aa: CASSSRGKKAFF

j_call: TRBJ1-4
v_call: TRBV2
clone_size: few
d_call: .
cdr3_nt: TGTGCCAGCAGAGCACAACCCCGAGGTGAAAAACTGTTTTTT
cdr3_aa: CASRAQPRGEKLFF

j_call: TRBJ1-6
v_call: TRBV6-1
clone_size: .
d_call: .
cdr3_nt: TGTGCCAGCAGTGAACGTATGTCACCCCTCCACTTT
cdr3_aa: CASSERMSPLHF

j_call: TRBJ2-1
v_call: TRBV5-1
clone_size: .
d_call: TRBD2
cdr3_nt: TGCGCCAGCAGCCCTCTAGCGGGAGGGGTTGCTGAGCAGTTCTTC
cdr3_aa: CASSPLAGGVAEQFF

j_call: TRBJ1-3
v_call: TRBV18
clone_size: .
d_call: .
cdr3_nt: TGTGCCAGCTCACCACGGGGGGGGCCCTCTGGAAACACCATATATTTT
cdr3_aa: CASSPRGGPSGNTIYF

j_call: TRBJ1-1
v_call: TRBV7-2
clone_size: .
d_call: .
cdr3_nt: TGTGCCAGCAGCTTAGCCAGGGTCGGGAACACTGAAGCTTTCTTT
cdr3_aa: CASSLARVGNTEAFF

j_call: TRBJ2-7
v_call: TRBV5-1
clone_size: .
d_call: TRBD1
cdr3_nt: TGCGCCAGCAGCTTGTTTCCTGGGACAGGGGTCCCCTACGAGCAGTACTTC
cdr3_aa: CASSLFPGTGVPYEQYF

j_call: TRBJ1-1
v_call: TRBV5-5
clone_size: .
d_call: .
cdr3_nt: TGTGCCAGCGGGAGGTCAAACACTGAAGCTTTCTTT
cdr3_aa: CASGRSNTEAFF

j_call: TRBJ2-5
v_call: TRBV7-9
clone_size: .
d_call: TRBD2
cdr3_nt: TGTGCCAGCAGCTTAGCACTAGCGGGATTCAAAGAGACCCAGTACTTC
cdr3_aa: CASSLALAGFKETQYF

j_call: TRBJ2-2
v_call: TRBV5-4
clone_size: .
d_call: TRBD1
cdr3_nt: TGTGCCAGCAGCCGGGACAGGGGGGACACCGGGGAGCTGTTTTTT
cdr3_aa: CASSRDRGDTGELFF

j_call: TRBJ1-2
v_call: TRBV4-1
clone_size: .
d_call: .
cdr3_nt: TGCGCCAGCAGCCAAGTTATTTTGCGGACTCCACATGGCTACACCTTC
cdr3_aa: CASSQVILRTPHGYTF